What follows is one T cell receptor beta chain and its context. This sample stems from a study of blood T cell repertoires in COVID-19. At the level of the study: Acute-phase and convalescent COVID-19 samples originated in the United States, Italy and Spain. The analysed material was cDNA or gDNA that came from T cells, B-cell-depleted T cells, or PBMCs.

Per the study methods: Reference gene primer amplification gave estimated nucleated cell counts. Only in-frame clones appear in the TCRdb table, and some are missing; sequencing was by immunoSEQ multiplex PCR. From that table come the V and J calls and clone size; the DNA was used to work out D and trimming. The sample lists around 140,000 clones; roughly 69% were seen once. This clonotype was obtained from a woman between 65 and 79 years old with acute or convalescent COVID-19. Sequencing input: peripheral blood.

CDR3 sequence (DNA): TGTGCCAGCAGGCGCTCCGGGACACCAGACTACGAGCAGTACTTC. Encoded protein: CASRRSGTPDYEQYF. The chain has TRBV27 and TRBJ2-7; D perhaps matches TRBD1 (6 bases). This CDR3 has 15 amino acids. V lost 6 bases and J lost 3, with 18 bases in between. Germline V gene lookup returns CDR1 MNHEY and CDR2 SMNVEV (reference sequence).